This TCR beta chain was profiled in a study of graft-versus-host responses after intestinal transplantation. Across the whole study: Each patient got anti-thymocyte globulin induction, then tacrolimus and steroids for about 3 years.

Libraries were prepared by immunoSEQ multiplex PCR; TCRdb keeps only in-frame clonotypes and omits some of them. The table records about 90,000 clones, about 85% of them present only once. With regard to this clone: Its matching antigen is unknown.

Germline V CDR1 and CDR2: MGHDK, SYGVNS. This CDR3 spans 15 amino acids. Trimming removed 5 bases at V and 3 bases at J, with 14 bases between. J is TRBJ1-3 and V is TRBV25-1; TRBD1 might be the D (5 bases). The sample was unstimulated CD4+ T cells sorted from spleen or lymph node cells, taken before transplant. The source is a human donor who was the organ donor for an intestinal transplant. The CDR3 is CASSWAGGHGNTIYF. The CDR3 DNA reads as TGTGCCAGCAGTTGGGCGGGGGGTCATGGAAACACCATATATTTT.